These T cell receptor beta chains were read from a single sample in a study of shared clonotypes between healthy human individuals. Only in-frame clones appear in the TCRdb table, and some are missing; sequencing was by immunoSEQ multiplex PCR. The data hold 2 million to 2.5 million clones, with approximately 93% observed a single time. The specimen sequenced was naive CD4+ T cells from PBMCs. The receptors derive from a man between 18 and 29 years old in good health. Some clones in this sample may be carry-over from other donors' samples. Both conserved end residues are part of each CDR3. The order of the fields is V gene, J gene, clone size, D gene, CDR3 protein, CDR3 DNA. The D gene is left open where the match is weak. The listing skips clone size in some rows; elsewhere it reads once, few, many or a size class.

V: TRBV29-1; J: TRBJ2-1; size: -; D: TRBD1; CDR3: CSAGGQGNEQFF; DNA: TGCAGCGCGGGGGGACAGGGCAATGAGCAGTTCTTC
V: TRBV6-1; J: TRBJ1-2; size: -; D: -; CDR3: CASRERDNYGYTF; DNA: TGTGCCAGCAGAGAGCGGGACAACTATGGCTACACCTTC
V: TRBV5-4; J: TRBJ2-1; size: -; D: TRBD2; CDR3: CASSQGLAEANEQFF; DNA: TGTGCCAGCAGCCAGGGACTAGCGGAGGCCAATGAGCAGTTCTTC
V: TRBV19; J: TRBJ2-1; size: few; D: -; CDR3: CASRIYNEQFF; DNA: TGTGCCAGTAGGATATACAATGAGCAGTTCTTC
V: TRBV7-2; J: TRBJ2-7; size: -; D: TRBD1; CDR3: CASSLVPGGDYYEQYF; DNA: TGTGCCAGCAGCTTAGTCCCAGGGGGAGATTATTACGAGCAGTACTTC
V: TRBV7-2; J: TRBJ2-7; size: once; D: -; CDR3: CASSHPDRPSYEQYF; DNA: TGTGCCAGCAGCCACCCGGACAGACCTTCCTACGAGCAGTACTTC
V: TRBV5-1; J: TRBJ2-7; size: -; D: -; CDR3: CASSWRESSYEQYF; DNA: TGCGCCAGCAGTTGGCGCGAGAGCTCCTACGAGCAGTACTTC
V: TRBV5-4; J: TRBJ2-7; size: -; D: -; CDR3: CASSTTPGDSYEQYF; DNA: TGTGCCAGCAGCACCACCCCGGGGGACTCCTACGAGCAGTACTTC
V: TRBV29-1; J: TRBJ2-3; size: -; D: -; CDR3: CSVALIWGKGSDTQYF; DNA: TGCAGCGTTGCATTGATATGGGGGAAGGGGAGCGATACGCAGTATTTT
V: TRBV7-9; J: TRBJ1-1; size: once; D: -; CDR3: CASSSRVRTEAFF; DNA: TGTGCCAGCAGCTCTAGGGTGAGGACTGAAGCTTTCTTT
V: TRBV5-1; J: TRBJ1-2; size: -; D: -; CDR3: CASSLSGTNYGYTF; DNA: TGCGCCAGCAGCTTGTCAGGAACCAACTATGGCTACACCTTC
V: TRBV2; J: TRBJ2-2; size: -; D: TRBD1; CDR3: CASSAQTGITANTGELFF; DNA: TGTGCCAGCAGTGCCCAGACAGGGATCACAGCGAACACCGGGGAGCTGTTTTTT
V: TRBV28; J: TRBJ1-5; size: -; D: -; CDR3: CASKLRVSGNQPQHF; DNA: TGTGCCAGCAAGTTAAGGGTTTCAGGGAATCAGCCCCAGCATTTT
V: TRBV29-1; J: TRBJ1-1; size: -; D: -; CDR3: CSVGLGVNTEAFF; DNA: TGCAGCGTTGGACTTGGCGTAAACACTGAAGCTTTCTTT
V: TRBV19; J: TRBJ2-3; size: -; D: -; CDR3: CASSSGPSTDTQYF; DNA: TGTGCCAGTAGTTCAGGGCCTAGCACAGATACGCAGTATTTT
V: TRBV6-6; J: TRBJ2-5; size: -; D: TRBD1; CDR3: CASRDRGEIETQYF; DNA: TGTGCCAGCAGAGACAGGGGAGAAATAGAGACCCAGTACTTC
V: TRBV4-2; J: TRBJ2-3; size: -; D: -; CDR3: CASSQGRLGWGTDTQYF; DNA: TGTGCCAGCAGCCAAGGGCGGCTGGGTTGGGGCACAGATACGCAGTATTTT
V: TRBV7-9; J: TRBJ1-1; size: -; D: TRBD1; CDR3: CASSSIPQTGEDTEAFF; DNA: TGTGCCAGCAGCTCGATACCCCAGACAGGGGAGGACACTGAAGCTTTCTTT
V: TRBV13; J: TRBJ1-1; size: -; D: TRBD1; CDR3: CASSLGLGQGSANTEAFF; DNA: TGTGCCAGCAGCTTAGGCCTGGGACAGGGTAGTGCGAACACTGAAGCTTTCTTT
V: TRBV4-3; J: TRBJ1-5; size: -; D: TRBD1; CDR3: CASSPRDRDQPQHF; DNA: TGCGCCAGCAGTCCCCGGGACAGGGATCAGCCCCAGCATTTT
V: TRBV28; J: TRBJ2-3; size: -; D: TRBD1; CDR3: CAIGQADTDTQYF; DNA: TGTGCCATTGGACAGGCCGACACAGATACGCAGTATTTT
V: TRBV7-9; J: TRBJ1-2; size: -; D: -; CDR3: CASSALRGSHGYTF; DNA: TGTGCCAGCAGCGCCCTTCGGGGCAGTCATGGCTACACCTTC